This T cell receptor (beta chain) was obtained from a study of CD8 T cells in ankylosing spondylitis. Germline CDR1 reads SGDLS; CDR2 reads YYNGEE. Deletions cut 0 bases from V and 3 bases from J, with 10 bases between. The CDR3 totals 15 residues. Study-level points and caveats: Roughly 8 highly homologous variants made up a TCR beta motif that seemed to typify ankylosing spondylitis blood. Clones tied to disease were said to be significantly enriched in matched ankylosing spondylitis synovial fluid.

TCRdb re-called the 5' RACE reads through MiXCR, storing one row per CDR3 protein. The sample holds around 130,000 distinct CDR3 sequences; around 9.7% are singletons and the top ten take 2.5% to 3.5%. At least ten counts were recorded for this clonotype. The antigen remains undetermined. Material for sequencing was blood, either unsorted or a sorted T cell fraction (not recorded which). The receptor was derived from a male donor with ankylosing spondylitis or in good health (not recorded which). The chain has TRBV9 and TRBJ2-1; the D gene is possibly TRBD2 (6 bases). The CDR3 spells CASSVAGVYYNEQFF. The CDR3 DNA reads TGTGCCAGCAGCGTAGCGGGAGTTTACTACAATGAGCAGTTCTTC.